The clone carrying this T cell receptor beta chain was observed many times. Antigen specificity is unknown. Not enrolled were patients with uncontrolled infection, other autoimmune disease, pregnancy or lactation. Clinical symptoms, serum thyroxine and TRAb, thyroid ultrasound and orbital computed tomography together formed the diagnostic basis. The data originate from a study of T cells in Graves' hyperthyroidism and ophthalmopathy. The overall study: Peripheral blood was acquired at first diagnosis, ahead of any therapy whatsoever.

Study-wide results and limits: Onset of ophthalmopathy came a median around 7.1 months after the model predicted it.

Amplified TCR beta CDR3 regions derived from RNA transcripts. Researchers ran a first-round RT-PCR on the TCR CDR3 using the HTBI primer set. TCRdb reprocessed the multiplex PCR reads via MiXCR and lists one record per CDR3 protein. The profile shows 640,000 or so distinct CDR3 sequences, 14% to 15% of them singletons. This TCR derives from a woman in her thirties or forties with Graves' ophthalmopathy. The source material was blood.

CDR3 coding DNA: TGTGCCAGCGTTACCGCCCGGGGATCCCAGGAGACCCAGTACTTC. Residues: CASVTARGSQETQYF. The chain joins TRBV28 to TRBJ2-5; TRBD2 might be the D (5 bases). The CDR3 sequence is 15 residues long. V shed 8 bases and J shed 5 bases, with 21 bases lying between them. Germline V gives CDR1 MDHEN, CDR2 SYDVKM.